The 5 T cell receptor beta chains below were found in one sample sequenced in a study of shared clonotypes between healthy human individuals. Measured with immunoSEQ multiplex PCR; TCRdb has only the in-frame clones, and not every one. The table lists more than 2 million clones, 95% of them singletons. The sample consisted of naive CD4+ T cells sorted from blood. Subset meaning: CD45RA+ positively selected. These receptors were taken from a man younger than 35 in good health.

The rearrangement links TRBV4-3 to TRBJ2-7, with 9 nucleotides matching TRBD2. CDR3 length equals 15 residues. The germline V gene encodes CDR1 LGHNA and CDR2 YSLEER. The J segment lost 2 bases and the V segment lost 1 base, leaving 3 bases of the junction unmatched. The CDR3 region has the DNA TGCGCCAGCAGCCAAGTAGCGGGGGCAACCTACGAGCAGTACTTC. Translated: CASSQVAGATYEQYF.

This clone was seen once. The sample contains more than one DNA sequence encoding this CDR3. The chain combines TRBV5-1 with TRBJ1-1; 7 bases are shared with TRBD1. CDR1 is SGHRS and CDR2 is YFSETQ in the germline V gene. The V segment lost 4 bases and the J segment 1 base; nucleotides outside the gene matches: 4. The CDR3 is 14 amino acids. The CDR3 DNA follows: TGCGCCAGCAGCAGACAGGGAGCGAACACTGAAGCTTTCTTT. Residues: CASSRQGANTEAFF. The full variable domain, with the rest looked up from reference TRBV5-1 and TRBJ1-1, is KAGVTQTPRYLIKTRGQQVTLSCSPISGHRSVSWYQQTPGQGLQFLFEYFSETQRNKGNFPGRFSGRQFSNSRSEMNVSTLELGDSALYLCASSRQGANTEAFFGQGTRLTVV.

This clone occurred once. CDR3 sequence reads: CASSGAGGSGATQYF. The CDR3 DNA reads TGTGCCAGCAGTGGAGCGGGGGGGAGTGGGGCTACGCAGTATTTT. The J gene is TRBJ2-3, the V gene TRBV6-1, with 10 nucleotides matching TRBD2. The V gene end was trimmed by 4 bases and the J gene end by 8 bases; junction bases not matched to a gene: 9. This CDR3 is built from 15 residues. CDR1 and CDR2 (germline): MNHNS, SASEGT.

V is TRBV15 and J is TRBJ2-7; the match to TRBD1 covers 7 bases. Germline V lookup: CDR1 LNHNV, CDR2 YYDKDF (reference sequence). CDR3 size: 13 residues. J gave up 6 bases and V 5 bases, and 7 bases lay outside the gene matches. Here the CDR3 reads CATSANSGGEQYF. DNA of the CDR3: TGTGCCACCAGCGCAAACTCAGGGGGCGAGCAGTACTTC.

The CDR3 is CASSLTSGSSYNEQFF. The CDR3, as DNA: TGCGCCAGCAGCCTGACTAGCGGGAGCTCCTACAATGAGCAGTTCTTC. V gene TRBV4-1 combines with J gene TRBJ2-1, with TRBD2 identical over 12 bases. There are 16 residues in the CDR3. In germline, CDR1 is MGHRA, CDR2 YSYEKL. Unmatched junction bases numbered 1, after V lost 4 bases and J lost 0 bases.